A single sample gave rise to the 10 T cell receptor beta chains below, sequenced in a study of T cell changes during pregnancy in multiple sclerosis. Only in-frame clones appear in the TCRdb table, and some are missing; sequencing was by immunoSEQ multiplex PCR. Seen here are 90,000 to 130,000 clones, around nine tenths observed once, and the top ten hold approximately 1.5%. Sequencing was performed on peripheral blood, taken in the third trimester of pregnancy. Receptors originate from a female donor with multiple sclerosis, enrolled in a pregnancy study.

V usage is TRBV6-1 and J usage is TRBJ1-2; 7 bases line up with TRBD1. The CDR3 sequence is 13 residues long. Trimming took 6 bases from V and 8 from J; bases not matched to a gene: 9. Germline V gene sequence: CDR1 MNHNS, CDR2 SASEGT. The CDR3, as DNA: TGTGCCAGCAGCGACCGGGACAGAGGGGGCTACACCTTC. This sequence encodes CASSDRDRGGYTF.

The gene calls are TRBV5-6 and TRBJ1-2; D is unclear. The V gene lost 0 bases and the J gene lost 7 bases, with 16 bases spanning the gap. Germline-derived CDR1 and CDR2 are SGHDT and YYEEEE. There are 15 residues in the CDR3. CDR3 nucleotides: TGTGCCAGCAGCTTGGTCCCCGGGTTGGCGGTTGGCTACACCTTC. Its translation: CASSLVPGLAVGYTF.

The V gene is TRBV11-2, the J gene TRBJ1-2; 8 bases agree with TRBD1. The V gene end was trimmed by 5 bases and the J gene end by 4 bases; junction bases not matched to a gene: 9. The CDR3 covers 15 residues. The germline V gene has CDR1 SGHAT and CDR2 FQNNGV. For the CDR3, the DNA is TGTGCCAGCAGCAACCGGACAGGGACAACCTATGGCTACACCTTC. Encoded protein: CASSNRTGTTYGYTF.

This clone came up once. The chain carries TRBV29-1 and TRBJ2-4; D call uncertain. From germline, CDR1 is SQVTM and CDR2 ANQGSEA. The V end lost 0 bases, the J end lost 6 bases, and 9 bases lay between the germline ends. This CDR3 spans 13 amino acids. The CDR3 DNA follows: TGCAGCGTTGAAGATCGCAGTCCAAACATTCAGTACTTC. It encodes CSVEDRSPNIQYF.

The rearrangement links TRBV2 to TRBJ2-7, with D perhaps TRBD1 (6 bases). CDR1 is SNHLY and CDR2 is FYNNEI in the germline V gene. The CDR3 is 14 residues long. The V end was cut by 4 bases, the J end by 3 bases, with 13 bases between. The CDR3 region has the DNA TGTGCCAGCAGTGTACAGGGATCCTTCTACGAGCAGTACTTC. Amino acids: CASSVQGSFYEQYF.

The chain is built from TRBV11-1 and TRBJ2-7, with 7 bases that match TRBD1. The V gene end was trimmed by 8 bases and the J gene end by 0 bases; junction bases not matched to a gene: 7. The germline V gene encodes CDR1 SGHAT and CDR2 FQDESV (reference sequence). There are 14 residues in the CDR3. The CDR3 region has the DNA TGTGCCAGCCGGGGACAGTTGAGCTCCTACGAGCAGTACTTC. Its protein product is CASRGQLSSYEQYF.

This sequence joins TRBV7-6 and TRBJ1-1, with 7 nucleotides matching TRBD1. In germline, CDR1 is SGHVS, CDR2 FNYEAQ. The trim removed 5 bases at V and 10 bases at J, leaving 10 bases unmatched. CDR3 length equals 13 residues. CDR3: CASSPVVTGVAFF. The CDR3, as DNA: TGTGCCAGCAGCCCCGTGGTCACAGGGGTAGCTTTCTTT.

V usage is TRBV15 and J usage is TRBJ1-1, with D unclear. V shed 0 bases and J shed 10 bases, with 24 bases lying between them. Germline V gene lookup returns CDR1 LNHNV and CDR2 YYDKDF (reference sequence). CDR3 length: 17 amino acids. CDR3 amino acids: CATSRDQLISGRGGAFF. CDR3 nucleotides: TGTGCCACCAGCAGAGACCAACTCATTAGCGGCCGCGGAGGAGCTTTCTTT.

In this sample, this clone turned up once. The rearrangement uses TRBV6-1 and TRBJ2-1, with 14 nucleotides matching TRBD2. The V and J ends lost 4 bases and 3 bases, in that order; junction bases with no gene match: 14. The CDR3 length is 20 residues. The germline V gene encodes CDR1 MNHNS and CDR2 SASEGT. The CDR3 protein is CASSALTSGGAFGYYNEQFF. The CDR3 DNA reads TGTGCCAGCAGTGCCCTGACTAGCGGGGGGGCCTTCGGCTACTACAATGAGCAGTTCTTC.

The chain couples TRBV27 to TRBJ2-7; tentatively, D is TRBD2 (6 bases). Between the trimmed V and J ends, which lost 6 bases and 4 bases, there was a span of 13 bases. The CDR3 totals 13 residues. Germline V lookup: CDR1 MNHEY, CDR2 SMNVEV (reference sequence). In DNA form, the CDR3 reads TGTGCCAGCAGCCCCGCAGGGAGGTACGAGCAGTACTTC. Its protein product is CASSPAGRYEQYF.